This entry concerns a single T cell receptor beta chain. TCRdb derives one entry per CDR3 protein from the 5' RACE reads, leaving out DNA. This sample's table reports some 300,000 distinct CDR3 sequences. CDR3 length: 16 amino acids. Per the germline V gene, CDR1 is SGHNT and CDR2 is YYREEE (reference sequence). The data derive from a study of monozygotic twins with inflammatory bowel disease. The sequencing input was blood. The rearrangement links TRBV5-4 to TRBJ2-7; TCRdb selects TRBD2, and the lack of DNA leaves this call unchecked. The clonotype was recovered from a human donor with ulcerative colitis or Crohn's disease, or a healthy co-twin of an affected twin (not recorded which). CDR3 loop: CASSPPSAGSGRAQYF.